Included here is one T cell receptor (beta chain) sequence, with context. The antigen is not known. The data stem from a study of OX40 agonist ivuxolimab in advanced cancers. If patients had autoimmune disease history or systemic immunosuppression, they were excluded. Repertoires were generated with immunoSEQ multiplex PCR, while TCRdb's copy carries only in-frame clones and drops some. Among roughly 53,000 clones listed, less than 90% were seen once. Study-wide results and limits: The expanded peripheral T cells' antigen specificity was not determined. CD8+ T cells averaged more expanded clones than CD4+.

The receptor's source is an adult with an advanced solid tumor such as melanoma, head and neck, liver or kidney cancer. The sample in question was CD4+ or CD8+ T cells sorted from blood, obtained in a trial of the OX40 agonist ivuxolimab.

The CDR3 loop is CASSLGESYEQYF. The CDR3, as DNA: TGTGCCAGCAGCTTGGGGGAGAGCTACGAGCAGTACTTC. The chain links TRBV5-6 to TRBJ2-5; D possibly corresponds to TRBD2 (5 bases). The J call is uncertain, as TRBJ2-7 better fits the DNA end. Germline V lookup: CDR1 SGHDT, CDR2 YYEEEE. The CDR3 sequence is 13 residues long.